These T cell receptor beta chains were read from a single sample in a study of shared clonotypes between healthy human individuals. The table came from immunoSEQ multiplex PCR; TCRdb's copy has only in-frame clones and leaves some out. This sample carries some 1,600,000 clones, 95% to 99% of them seen once, and the ten largest clones take less than 0.55%. Sequenced material: naive CD4+ T cells sorted from blood. The receptors stem from a man aged 30 to 39 in good health. Both conserved end residues are trimmed from each CDR3.

>TRBV10-3|TRBJ2-3
ATMGLAGGGDTQY
>TRBV2|TRBJ1-1
ASNGQGLNTEAF
>TRBV7-9|TRBJ2-3
ASSLLFRGRVADTQY
>TRBV11-2|TRBJ2-3
ASSLLRARGTDTQY
>TRBV5-4|TRBJ2-2
ASSWKGPNTGELF
>TRBV10-3|TRBJ2-5
AISESSLAAQETQY
>TRBV18|TRBJ2-2
ASSPKGPGVNTGELF
>TRBV2|TRBJ2-5
ASRENRGRTETQY
>TRBV19|TRBJ2-5
ASSKRTSDQETQY
>TRBV2|TRBJ2-7
ASSQGTSGA
>TRBV2|TRBJ1-5
ASSREGTGFGQPQH
>TRBV5-1|TRBJ2-7
ASSLRSRTTRVTYEQY